This T cell receptor (beta chain) was found in a study of long-term antiretroviral therapy in people with HIV. Overall study results and limits: For ART adherence, viral resistance and therapy changes, no data were available. Pre-ART expanded TRB clones stayed dominant throughout, though often decreasing after ART. The blood, collected between about 2004 and 2017, was possibly taken under older ART regimens.

V dropped 4 bases and J dropped 0; count of bases not matched to a gene: 5. The CDR3 is 16 residues long. Germline V gives CDR1 SGHRS, CDR2 YFSETQ. With survey level as its setting, the immunoSEQ assay was v3.0. Some clones are missing from TCRdb's copy, which holds only in-frame ones; the method was immunoSEQ multiplex PCR. Counted here are 20,000 or so clones, 80% to 85% occurring once; the ten biggest clones make up almost 3.5%. Everyone in the study who had HIV was treated in the United States. On this clone: Its antigen is not known.

This sample comprised unsorted PBMCs, obtained 1.9 years after starting antiretroviral therapy. The clonotype originates from a woman in her 50s with HIV. The chain recombines TRBV5-1 with TRBJ2-7; TRBD2 aligns across 12 bases. In DNA form, the CDR3 reads TGCGCCAGCAGCCAAACTAGCGGGGGGCCCTCCTACGAGCAGTACTTC. Translated, it gives CASSQTSGGPSYEQYF.